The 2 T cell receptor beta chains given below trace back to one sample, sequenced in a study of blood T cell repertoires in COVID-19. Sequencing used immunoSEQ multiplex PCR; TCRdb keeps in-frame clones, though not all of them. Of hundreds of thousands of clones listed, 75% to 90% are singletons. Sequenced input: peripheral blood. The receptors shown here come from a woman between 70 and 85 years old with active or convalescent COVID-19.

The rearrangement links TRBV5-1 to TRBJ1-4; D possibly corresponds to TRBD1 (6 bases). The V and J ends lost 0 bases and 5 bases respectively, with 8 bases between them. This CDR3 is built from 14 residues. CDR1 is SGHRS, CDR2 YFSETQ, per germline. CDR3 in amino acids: CASSLGTDNEKLFF. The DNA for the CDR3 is TGCGCCAGCAGCTTGGGGACAGACAATGAAAAACTGTTTTTT.

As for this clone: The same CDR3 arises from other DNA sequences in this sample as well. CDR3 DNA sequence: TGTGCCAGCAGCCCGCCAGGGGTATCAACAGATACGCAGTATTTT. It translates to CASSPPGVSTDTQYF. The chain carries TRBV7-9 and TRBJ2-3; tentatively, D is TRBD1 (6 bases). Per germline, CDR1 SEHNR and CDR2 FQNEAQ (reference sequence). V was trimmed by 5 bases and J by 3 bases, leaving 15 bases between them. The CDR3 spans 15 residues.